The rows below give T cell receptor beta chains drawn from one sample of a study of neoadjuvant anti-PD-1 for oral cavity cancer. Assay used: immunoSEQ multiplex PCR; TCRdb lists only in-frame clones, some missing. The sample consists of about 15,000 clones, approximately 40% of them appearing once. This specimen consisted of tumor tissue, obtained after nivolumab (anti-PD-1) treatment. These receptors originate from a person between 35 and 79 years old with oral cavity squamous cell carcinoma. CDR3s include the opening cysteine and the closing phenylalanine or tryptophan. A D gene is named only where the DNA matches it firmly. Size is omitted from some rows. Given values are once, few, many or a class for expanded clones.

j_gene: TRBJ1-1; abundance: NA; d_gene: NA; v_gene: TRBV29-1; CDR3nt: TGCAGCGCAACGTTGGGGGTGGGCACTGAAGCTTTCTTT; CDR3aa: CSATLGVGTEAFF
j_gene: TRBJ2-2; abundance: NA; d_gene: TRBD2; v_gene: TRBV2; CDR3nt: TGTGCCAGCAGAGGACTAGCGGAGTGGAACACCGGGGAGCTGTTTTTT; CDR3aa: CASRGLAEWNTGELFF
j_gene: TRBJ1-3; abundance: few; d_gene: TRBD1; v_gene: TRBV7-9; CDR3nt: TGTGCCAGCAGCCTGGGACAGGGGGACACCATATATTTT; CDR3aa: CASSLGQGDTIYF
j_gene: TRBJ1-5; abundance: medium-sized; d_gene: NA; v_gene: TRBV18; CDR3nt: TGTGCCAGCTCACCACAGGGAATTATAAGCAATCAGCCCCAGCATTTT; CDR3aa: CASSPQGIISNQPQHF
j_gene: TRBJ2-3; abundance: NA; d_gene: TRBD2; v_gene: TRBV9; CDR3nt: TGTGCCAGCAGCCCGACTAGCACGGGAGGGTGGACAGATACGCAGTATTTT; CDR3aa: CASSPTSTGGWTDTQYF
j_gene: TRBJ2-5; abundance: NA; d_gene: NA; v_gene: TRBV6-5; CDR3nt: TGTGCCAGCAGTTATGGCGGGGAAGAGACCCAGTACTTC; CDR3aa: CASSYGGEETQYF
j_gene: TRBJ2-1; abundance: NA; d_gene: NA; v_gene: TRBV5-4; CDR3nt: TGTGCCAGCAGCTCTCAAGGGTTCAATGAGCAGTTCTTC; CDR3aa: CASSSQGFNEQFF
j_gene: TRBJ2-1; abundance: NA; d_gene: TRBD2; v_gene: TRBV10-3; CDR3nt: TGTGCCATCGGGAGACGATTGGCGGGGGAGTCCTACAATGAGCAGTTCTTC; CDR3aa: CAIGRRLAGESYNEQFF
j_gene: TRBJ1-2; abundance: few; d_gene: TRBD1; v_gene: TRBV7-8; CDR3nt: TGTGCCAGCAGCTTAGCGGGACAGACCCATGAAGCTAACTATGGCTACACCTTC; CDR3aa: CASSLAGQTHEANYGYTF
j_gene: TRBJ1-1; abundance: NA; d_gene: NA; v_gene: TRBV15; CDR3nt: TGTGCCACCAGCACTAAAAACGTGAGACAGGATGAAGCTTTCTTT; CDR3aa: CATSTKNVRQDEAFF
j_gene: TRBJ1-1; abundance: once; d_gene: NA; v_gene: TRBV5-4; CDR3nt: TGTGCCAGCAGCTCGATACGGGAGGCGGGTGAAGCTTTCTTT; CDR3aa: CASSSIREAGEAFF
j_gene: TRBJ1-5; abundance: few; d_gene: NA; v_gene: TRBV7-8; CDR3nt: TGTGCCAGCAGCTTAGGGGGGGCTGGAAGCAATCAGCCCCAGCATTTT; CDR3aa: CASSLGGAGSNQPQHF
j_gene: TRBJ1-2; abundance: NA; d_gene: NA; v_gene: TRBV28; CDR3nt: TGTGCCAGCAGTTTCGGGCAGGGAGGTGGCTACACCTTC; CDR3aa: CASSFGQGGGYTF
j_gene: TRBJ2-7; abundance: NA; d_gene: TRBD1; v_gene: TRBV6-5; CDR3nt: TGTGCCAGCAGTTACTCTCCCGGCAGGGGGTCCTACGAGCAGTACTTC; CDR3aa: CASSYSPGRGSYEQYF
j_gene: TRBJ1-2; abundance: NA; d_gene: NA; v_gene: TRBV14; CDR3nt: TGTGCCAGCAGCCAATATGCAGGCTACTATGGCTACACCTTC; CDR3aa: CASSQYAGYYGYTF
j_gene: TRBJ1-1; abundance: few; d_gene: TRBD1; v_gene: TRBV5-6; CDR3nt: TGTGCCAGCAGCTTGGGACCACAGGGGACCACTGAAGCTTTCTTT; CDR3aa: CASSLGPQGTTEAFF
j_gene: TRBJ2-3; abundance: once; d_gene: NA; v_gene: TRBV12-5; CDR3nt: TGTGCTAGTTCTGAGGTGAACACAGATACGCAGTATTTT; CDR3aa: CASSEVNTDTQYF
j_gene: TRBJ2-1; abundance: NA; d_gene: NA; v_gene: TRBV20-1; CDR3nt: TGCAGTGCTAGTGGGGGGTACGAGCAGTTCTTC; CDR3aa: CSASGGYEQFF
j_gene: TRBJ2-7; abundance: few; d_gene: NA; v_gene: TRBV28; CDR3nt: TGTGCCAGCAGTCGAATCGGACTCTACGAGCAGTACTTC; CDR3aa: CASSRIGLYEQYF
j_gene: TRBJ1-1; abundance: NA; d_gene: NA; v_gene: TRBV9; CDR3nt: TGTGCCAGCAGCCTGGGGACGGTGAACACTGAAGCTTTCTTT; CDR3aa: CASSLGTVNTEAFF
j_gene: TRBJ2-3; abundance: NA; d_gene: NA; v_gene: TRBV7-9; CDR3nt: TGTGCCAGCAGCTGGGAGACAGATACGCAGTATTTT; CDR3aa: CASSWETDTQYF
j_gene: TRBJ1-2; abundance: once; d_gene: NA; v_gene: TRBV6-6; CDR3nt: TGTGCCAGCAGAACTGGGGCTTACTATGGCTACACCTTC; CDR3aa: CASRTGAYYGYTF
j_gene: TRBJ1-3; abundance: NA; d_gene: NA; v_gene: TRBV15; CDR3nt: TGTGCCACCAGCAGCTTACAGGGTTTCACTGGAAACACCATATATTTT; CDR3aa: CATSSLQGFTGNTIYF
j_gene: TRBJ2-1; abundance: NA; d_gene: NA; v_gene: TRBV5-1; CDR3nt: TGCGCCAGCAGCCGCGAGCAGGGGTTTGAGCAGTTCTTC; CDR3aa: CASSREQGFEQFF
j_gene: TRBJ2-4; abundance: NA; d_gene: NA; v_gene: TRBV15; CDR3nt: TGTGCCACCAGCAGAGATGCGGCTGCCAAAAACATTCAGTACTTC; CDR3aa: CATSRDAAAKNIQYF
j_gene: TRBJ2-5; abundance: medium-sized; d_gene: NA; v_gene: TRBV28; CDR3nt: TGTGCCAGCGGTTGGGAGACCCAGTACTTC; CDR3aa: CASGWETQYF
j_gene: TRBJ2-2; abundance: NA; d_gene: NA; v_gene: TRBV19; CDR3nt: TGTGCCAGTCGTAGTATATATTTACAAAGGAACACCGGGGAGCTGTTTTTT; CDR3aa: CASRSIYLQRNTGELFF
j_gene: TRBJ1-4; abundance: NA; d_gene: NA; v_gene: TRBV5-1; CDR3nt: TGCGCCAGCACCCCAGACAGCCATAATGAAAAACTGTTTTTT; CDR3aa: CASTPDSHNEKLFF
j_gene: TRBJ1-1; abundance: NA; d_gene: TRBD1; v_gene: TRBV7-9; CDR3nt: TGTGCCAGCACCAATTCACGGAGGGACAGGGTGGAAGCTTTCTTT; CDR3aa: CASTNSRRDRVEAFF
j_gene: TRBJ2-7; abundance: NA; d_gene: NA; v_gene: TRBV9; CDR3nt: TGTGCCAGCAGCGTAGGGCCAGGATCCTACGAGCAGTACTTC; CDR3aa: CASSVGPGSYEQYF
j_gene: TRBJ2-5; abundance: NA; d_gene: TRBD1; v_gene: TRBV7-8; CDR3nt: TGTGCCAGCAGCTTATCTGGGACAGGTCGGCAAGAGACCCAGTACTTC; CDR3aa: CASSLSGTGRQETQYF
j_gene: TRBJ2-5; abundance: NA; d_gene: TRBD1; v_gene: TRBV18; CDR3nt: TGTGCCAGCTCAACGGACAGGTCAGGAGAGACCCAGTACTTC; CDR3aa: CASSTDRSGETQYF
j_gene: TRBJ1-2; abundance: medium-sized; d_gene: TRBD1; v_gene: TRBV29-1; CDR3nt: TGCAGCGTTGGGGCAGGGGGGTCGGGTAGCTACACCTTC; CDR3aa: CSVGAGGSGSYTF
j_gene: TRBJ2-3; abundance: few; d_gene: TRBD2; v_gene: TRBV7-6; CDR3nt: TGTGCCAGCAGCTTAGCCGGTAGCGGGGGGTCAGATACGCAGTATTTT; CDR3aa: CASSLAGSGGSDTQYF
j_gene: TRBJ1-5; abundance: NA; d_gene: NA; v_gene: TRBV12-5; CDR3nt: TGTGCTAGTGGTTTGTCCCAACAGGGTTCTCAGCCCCAGCATTTT; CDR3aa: CASGLSQQGSQPQHF
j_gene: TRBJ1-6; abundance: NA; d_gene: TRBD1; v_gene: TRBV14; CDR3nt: TGTGCCAGCAGCCAACTCGGGACAGGGGATTCACCCCTCCACTTT; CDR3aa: CASSQLGTGDSPLHF
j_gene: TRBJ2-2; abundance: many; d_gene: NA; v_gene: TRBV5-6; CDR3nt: TGTGCCAGCAGCGATTCTAGACGAGTCACCGGGGAGCTGTTTTTT; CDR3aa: CASSDSRRVTGELFF
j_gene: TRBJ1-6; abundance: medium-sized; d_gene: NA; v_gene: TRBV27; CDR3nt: TGTGCCAGCAGTCCCGATTGGTATTCACCCCTCCACTTT; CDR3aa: CASSPDWYSPLHF
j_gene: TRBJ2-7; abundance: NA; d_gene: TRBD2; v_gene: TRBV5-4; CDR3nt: TGTGCCAGCAGCTTGAGTCTAGCGGGGGGATATTACGAGCAGTACTTC; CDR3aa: CASSLSLAGGYYEQYF
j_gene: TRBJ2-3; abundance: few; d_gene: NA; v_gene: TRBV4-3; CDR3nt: TGCGCCAGCAGCCACGATTTCCAGGGGTATAGCACAGATACGCAGTATTTT; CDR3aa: CASSHDFQGYSTDTQYF
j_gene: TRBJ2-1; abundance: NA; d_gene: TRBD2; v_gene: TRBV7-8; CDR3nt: TGTGCCAGCAGCTTCCAGGGGCTAGCGGGGGCTAATGAGCAGTTCTTC; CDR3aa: CASSFQGLAGANEQFF
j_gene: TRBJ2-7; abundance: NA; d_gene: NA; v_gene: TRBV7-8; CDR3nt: TGTGCCAGCAGCTTAGAGGCAGGGAGCTCCTACGAGCAGTACTTC; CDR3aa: CASSLEAGSSYEQYF
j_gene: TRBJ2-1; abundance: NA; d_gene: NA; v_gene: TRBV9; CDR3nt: TGTGCCAGCAGCCCGGGGGATCCAGTACCTCGCAATGAGCAGTTCTTC; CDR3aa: CASSPGDPVPRNEQFF
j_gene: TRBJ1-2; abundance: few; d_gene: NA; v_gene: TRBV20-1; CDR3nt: TGCAGTGCTAGAAGGGAAGCTGGCTACACCTTC; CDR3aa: CSARREAGYTF
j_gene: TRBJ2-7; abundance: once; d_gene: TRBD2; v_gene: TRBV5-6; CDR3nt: TGTGCCAGCAGCCTCGGACTAGCGGGAAGTCCTACGGGGCAGTACTTC; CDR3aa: CASSLGLAGSPTGQYF
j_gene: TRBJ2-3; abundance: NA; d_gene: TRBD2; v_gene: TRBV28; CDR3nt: TGTGCCAGCACCTCGATAGCGGGGCCTACTAGCACAGATACGCAGTATTTT; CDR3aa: CASTSIAGPTSTDTQYF
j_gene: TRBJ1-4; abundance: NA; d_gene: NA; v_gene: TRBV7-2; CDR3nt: TGTGCCAGCAGCTCGCAAGGGCTCCGAGAAAAACTGTTTTTT; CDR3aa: CASSSQGLREKLFF
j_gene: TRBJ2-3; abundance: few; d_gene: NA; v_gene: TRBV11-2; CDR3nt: TGTGCCAGCAGCTTAGGCACAGATACGCAGTATTTT; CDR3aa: CASSLGTDTQYF
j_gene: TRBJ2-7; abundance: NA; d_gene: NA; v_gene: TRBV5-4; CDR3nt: TGTGCCAGCAGCTTACAGGGATCCTCCTACGAGCAGTACTTC; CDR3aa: CASSLQGSSYEQYF
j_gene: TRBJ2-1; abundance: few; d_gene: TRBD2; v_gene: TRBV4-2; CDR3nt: TGTGCCAGCAGCCAAGAACGCCGAGGGAGCGGGGCGATCGGGAATGAGCAGTTCTTC; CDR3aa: CASSQERRGSGAIGNEQFF
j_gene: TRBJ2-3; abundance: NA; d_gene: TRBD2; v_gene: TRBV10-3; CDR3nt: TGTGCCATCAGCGGGCCGGGCGGGACTAGCGGCTCTAGCACAGATACGCAGTATTTT; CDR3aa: CAISGPGGTSGSSTDTQYF
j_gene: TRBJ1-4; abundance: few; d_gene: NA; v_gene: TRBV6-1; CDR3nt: TGTGCCAGCAGTTTAACAGGGATTGAAAAACTGTTTTTT; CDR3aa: CASSLTGIEKLFF
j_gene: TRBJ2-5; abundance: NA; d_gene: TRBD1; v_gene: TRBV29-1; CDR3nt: TGCAGCGCCGCAGGGGGTCAAGAGACCCAGTACTTC; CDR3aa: CSAAGGQETQYF
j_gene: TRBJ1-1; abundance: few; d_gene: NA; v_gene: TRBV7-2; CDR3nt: TGTGCCAGCAGCCTTACTTTATCAGGCACTGAAGCTTTCTTT; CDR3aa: CASSLTLSGTEAFF
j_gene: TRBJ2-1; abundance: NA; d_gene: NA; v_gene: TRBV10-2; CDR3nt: TGCGCCAGCAGTGAGTCGCTGCAGGACACCAACTACAATGAGCAGTTCTTC; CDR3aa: CASSESLQDTNYNEQFF
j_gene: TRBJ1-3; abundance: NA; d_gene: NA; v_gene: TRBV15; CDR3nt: TGTGCCACCAGCAGAGATAAGGGCTCTGGAAACACCATATATTTT; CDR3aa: CATSRDKGSGNTIYF
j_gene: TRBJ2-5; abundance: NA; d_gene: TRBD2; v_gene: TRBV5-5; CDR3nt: TGTGCCAGCAGCTCGGGACTAGTAGGGAGACAGACCCAGTACTTC; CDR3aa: CASSSGLVGRQTQYF
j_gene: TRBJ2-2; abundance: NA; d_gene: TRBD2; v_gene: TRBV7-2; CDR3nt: TGTGCCAGCAGCACCGCTAGCGGGGGGGGTTTCGGGGAGCTGTTTTTT; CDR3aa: CASSTASGGGFGELFF
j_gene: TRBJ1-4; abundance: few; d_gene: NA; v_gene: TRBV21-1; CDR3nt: TGTGCCAGCAGCAAAGCGGAGAACCCTTCGATGATGGAAAAACTGTTTTTT; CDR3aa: CASSKAENPSMMEKLFF